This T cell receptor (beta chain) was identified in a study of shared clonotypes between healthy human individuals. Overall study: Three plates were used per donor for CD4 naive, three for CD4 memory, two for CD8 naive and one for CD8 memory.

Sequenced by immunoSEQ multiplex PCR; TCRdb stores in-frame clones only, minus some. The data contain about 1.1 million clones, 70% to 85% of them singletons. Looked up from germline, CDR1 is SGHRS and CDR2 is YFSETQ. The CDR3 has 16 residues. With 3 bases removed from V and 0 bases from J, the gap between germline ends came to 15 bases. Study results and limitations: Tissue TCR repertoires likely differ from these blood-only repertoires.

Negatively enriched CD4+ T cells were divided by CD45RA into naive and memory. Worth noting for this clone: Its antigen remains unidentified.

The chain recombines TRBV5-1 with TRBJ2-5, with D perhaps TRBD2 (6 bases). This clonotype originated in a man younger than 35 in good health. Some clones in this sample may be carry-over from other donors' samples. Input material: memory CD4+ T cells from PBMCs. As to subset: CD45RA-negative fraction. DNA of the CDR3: TGCGCCAGCAGCTCGAGACTAGACTCTTACCAAGAGACCCAGTACTTC. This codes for CASSSRLDSYQETQYF. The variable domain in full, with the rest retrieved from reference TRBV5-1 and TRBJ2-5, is KAGVTQTPRYLIKTRGQQVTLSCSPISGHRSVSWYQQTPGQGLQFLFEYFSETQRNKGNFPGRFSGRQFSNSRSEMNVSTLELGDSALYLCASSSRLDSYQETQYFGPGTRLLVL.